This T cell receptor (beta chain) was obtained from a study of T cell responses to AZD1222 COVID-19 vaccine. V lost 2 bases and J 0 bases, leaving 5 bases between the germline ends. This CDR3 comprises 13 residues. Germline lookup yields CDR1 GTSNPN and CDR2 SVGIG (reference sequence). A remark on this clone: Its antigen is not known.

Only in-frame clones appear in the TCRdb table, and some are missing; sequencing was by immunoSEQ multiplex PCR. Of about 140,000 clones in the sample, approximately 85% were seen once. Overall study findings and caveats: The breadth and depth of Spike-specific TCRs increased once two AZD1222 doses had been given. Spike regions recognized by vaccine-associated CD4 TCRs spanned the protein, led by 160-218 and 743-854. In a largely white British group with more females than males, clonal diversity was possibly underestimated. Repertoire samples came only from after the peak T cell response.

The origin of this receptor is an adult in good health. Sequencing used peripheral blood, obtained on day 0 of AZD1222 vaccination. The V gene is TRBV30, the J gene TRBJ1-3; D ambiguous. The CDR3: CAWSIASGNTIYF. The CDR3 DNA is TGTGCCTGGAGTATAGCCTCTGGAAACACCATATATTTT.